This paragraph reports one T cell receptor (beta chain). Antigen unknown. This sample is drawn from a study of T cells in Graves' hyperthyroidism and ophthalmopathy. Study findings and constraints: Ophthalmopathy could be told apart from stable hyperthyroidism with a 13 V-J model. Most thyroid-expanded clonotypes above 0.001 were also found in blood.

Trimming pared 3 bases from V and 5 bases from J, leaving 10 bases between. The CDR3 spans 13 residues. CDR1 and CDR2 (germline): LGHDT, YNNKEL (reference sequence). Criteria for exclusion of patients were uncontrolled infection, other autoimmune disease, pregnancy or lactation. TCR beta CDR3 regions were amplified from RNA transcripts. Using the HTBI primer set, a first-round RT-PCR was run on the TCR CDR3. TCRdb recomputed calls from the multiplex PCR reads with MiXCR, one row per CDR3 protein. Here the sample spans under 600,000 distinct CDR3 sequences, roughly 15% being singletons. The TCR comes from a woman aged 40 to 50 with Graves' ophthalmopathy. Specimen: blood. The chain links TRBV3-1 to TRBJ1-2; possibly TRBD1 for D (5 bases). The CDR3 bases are TGTGCCAGCAGCCAGGGGGTGAGGTATGGCTACACCTTC. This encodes CASSQGVRYGYTF.